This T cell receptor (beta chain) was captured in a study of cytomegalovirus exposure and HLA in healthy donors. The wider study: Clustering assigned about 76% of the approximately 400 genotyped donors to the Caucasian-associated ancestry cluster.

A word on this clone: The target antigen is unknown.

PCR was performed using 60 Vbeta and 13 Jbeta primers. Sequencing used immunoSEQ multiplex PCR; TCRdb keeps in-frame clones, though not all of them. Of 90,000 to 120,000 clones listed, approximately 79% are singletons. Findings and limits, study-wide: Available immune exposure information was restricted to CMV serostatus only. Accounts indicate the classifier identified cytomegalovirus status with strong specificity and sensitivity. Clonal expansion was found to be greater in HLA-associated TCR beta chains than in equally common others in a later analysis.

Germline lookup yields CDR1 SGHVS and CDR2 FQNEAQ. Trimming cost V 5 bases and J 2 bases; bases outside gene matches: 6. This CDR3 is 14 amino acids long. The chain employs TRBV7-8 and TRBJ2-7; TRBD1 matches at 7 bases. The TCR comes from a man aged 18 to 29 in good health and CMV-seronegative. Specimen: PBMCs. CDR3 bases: TGTGCCAGCAGCCGTGACAGGGTAGCCTACGAGCAGTACTTC. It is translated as CASSRDRVAYEQYF.